This T cell receptor (beta chain) was recorded in a study of T cell changes during pregnancy in multiple sclerosis. Sequenced by immunoSEQ multiplex PCR; TCRdb stores in-frame clones only, minus some. The data show around 75,000 clones, 90% to 95% seen once. CDR1 and CDR2 (germline): MNHNS, SASEGT. V lost 2 bases and J lost 4; bases outside the gene matches: 6. The CDR3 sequence is 15 residues long. This TCR was sampled from a female donor with multiple sclerosis, enrolled in a pregnancy study. The material sequenced was CD4+ T cells from peripheral blood mononuclear cells, taken after pregnancy. V is TRBV6-1 and J is TRBJ1-2; 8 bases map to TRBD1. CDR3 DNA sequence: TGTGCCAGCAGTGAACTGACAGGGGCTCTCTATGGCTACACCTTC. Protein sequence: CASSELTGALYGYTF.